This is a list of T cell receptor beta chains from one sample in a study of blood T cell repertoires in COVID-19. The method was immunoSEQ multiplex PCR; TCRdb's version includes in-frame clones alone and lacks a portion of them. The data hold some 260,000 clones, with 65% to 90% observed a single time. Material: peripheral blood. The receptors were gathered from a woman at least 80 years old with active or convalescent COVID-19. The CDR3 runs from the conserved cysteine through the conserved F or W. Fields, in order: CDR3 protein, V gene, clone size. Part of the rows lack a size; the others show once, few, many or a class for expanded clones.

CASSFSGAGINYGYTF | TRBV10-2 | -
CASSLGGRVETDTQYF | TRBV5-1 | -
CASSLGASGNTIYF | TRBV27 | -
CASEGDQPQHF | TRBV6-5 | -
CASSQERLAGVEYF | TRBV14 | -
CASSLGPQGANNEQFF | TRBV5-1 | -
CSAVKGSGLGNTIYF | TRBV29-1 | -
CASSSGQGREKLFF | TRBV7-9 | few
CASSLKGQGGSPLHF | TRBV5-1 | -
CASSFGGLSNTEAFF | TRBV11-2 | -
CASSPDINRGNQPQHF | TRBV3-1/TRBV3-2 | -
CAWSDLGGNTEAFF | TRBV30 | -
CASSPAAGGSNEQFF | TRBV18 | -
CASSWRDGNTEAFF | TRBV5-1 | -
CASSWGIRGTEAFF | TRBV6-2/TRBV6-3 | -
CASSLGLAGASEQFF | TRBV7-7 | -
CASSQLSTDTQYF | TRBV3-1/TRBV3-2 | -
CASTLRGASTDTQYF | TRBV5-5 | once
CASSPRQGAGDEQFF | TRBV27 | -
CASSLSTAYNEQFF | TRBV7-2 | -
CASSRAVSTDTQYF | TRBV2 | -
CASSSRTGNSGNTIYF | TRBV5-1 | few
CASSQVLTDTQYF | TRBV3-1/TRBV3-2 | -